Reported below is one T cell receptor (beta chain). Its antigen remains unidentified. This sample was included in a study of lymphopenia after photon versus proton radiotherapy. Study-level results: After lymphocyte nadir, photon-treated repertoires showed oligoclonal expansion, especially CD8+ Temra. In patients who died, overall survival fell as post-nadir TCR diversity dropped more. Survival link was tested only in deceased patients; proton benefit remains a possibility. Under photons, naive T cells and diversity fell while effector/memory populations rose.

Trimming left V 0 bases short and J 10 bases short, with 9 bases between. From germline, CDR1 is MRHNA and CDR2 SNTAGT. The CDR3 consists of 12 residues. Here immunoSEQ multiplex PCR was the method, and the copy in TCRdb shows in-frame clones only, minus some. The sample has fewer than 65,000 clones, around 86% seen once; the top ten hold 2% to 3%. The V call is TRBV6-4, the J call TRBJ1-2; a possible D gene is TRBD1 (5 bases). This receptor was obtained from a man aged 35-49 years with gastric cancer. The material was peripheral blood, obtained from a patient treated with photon-based radiotherapy. The CDR3 spells CASSDSWGDYTF. The CDR3 DNA sequence: TGTGCCAGCAGTGACTCGTGGGGCGACTACACCTTC.